Each of the 11 T cell receptor beta chains below was sequenced from the same sample in a study of blood T cell repertoires in COVID-19. Sequencing used immunoSEQ multiplex PCR; TCRdb keeps in-frame clones, though not all of them. The repertoire holds roughly 97,000 clones, 70% to 90% seen once, with around 20% in the top ten. The source material was peripheral blood. These TCRs come from a human donor in a cohort sampled during active COVID-19.

The J gene is TRBJ2-6, the V gene TRBV13; no definite D call. Deletions cut 4 bases from V and 0 bases from J, with 10 bases between. This CDR3 contains 16 residues. Per the germline V gene, CDR1 is PRHDT and CDR2 is FYEKMQ (reference sequence). DNA for the CDR3: TGTGCCAGCAGCTCGCCTCTATTCTCTGGGGCCAACGTCCTGACTTTC. The encoded protein is CASSSPLFSGANVLTF.

This clone was detected only a few times. This sequence joins TRBV2 and TRBJ2-5, with a possible D match to TRBD2 (6 bases). The CDR3 runs 14 residues. Germline CDR1 reads SNHLY; CDR2 reads FYNNEI. V lost 1 base, J lost 1 base, and 7 bases lay in between. The CDR3 spells CASSEGRGQETQYF. The CDR3 bases are TGTGCCAGCAGTGAAGGGAGGGGCCAAGAGACCCAGTACTTC. Combining the CDR3 with reference TRBV2 and TRBJ2-5 gives the whole variable domain EPEVTQTPSHQVTQMGQEVILRCVPISNHLYFYWYRQILGQKVEFLVSFYNNEISEKSEIFDDQFSVERPDGSNFTLKIRSTKLEDSAMYFCASSEGRGQETQYFGPGTRLLVL.

This clone was seen just once. This sequence joins TRBV7-3 and TRBJ1-5; D is uncertain. V lost 4 bases, J lost 1 base, and 5 bases lay in between. Germline V gives CDR1 SGHTA, CDR2 FQGTGA. The CDR3 is made up of 13 amino acids. CDR3 bases: TGTGCCAGCAGCTCACAGAGCAATCAGCCCCAGCATTTT. It codes for CASSSQSNQPQHF.

This chain joins TRBV10-3 and TRBJ2-5, with 14 bases aligning to TRBD2. V was pared by 6 bases and J by 5 bases, with 8 bases of the junction left unmatched. The CDR3 has 16 amino acids. The germline CDR1 and CDR2 sequences are ENHRY and SYGVKD. The CDR3 region is CAIRDPGLAGVETQYF. In DNA, the CDR3 is TGTGCCATCAGGGATCCGGGACTAGCGGGAGTGGAGACCCAGTACTTC.

This rearrangement joins TRBV29-1 to TRBJ2-5; the match to TRBD1 covers 8 bases. The CDR3 sequence is 14 residues long. Germline CDR1 is SQVTM and CDR2 is ANQGSEA. V gave up 2 bases and J gave up 3 bases; unmatched junction bases: 5. As DNA, the CDR3 is TGCAGCGTTGAAAGGGTGACAGGGGAAGAGACCCAGTACTTC. It encodes CSVERVTGEETQYF.

The CDR3 nucleotides read TGTGCCAGCAGTTTGTGGGGCCAGGACTATGGCTACACCTTC. This gives the protein CASSLWGQDYGYTF. V gene TRBV6-2 or TRBV6-3 combines with J gene TRBJ1-2; D possibly corresponds to TRBD1 (5 bases). V was trimmed by 4 bases and J by 3 bases, leaving 12 bases between them. The CDR3 is made up of 14 amino acids. The germline V gene encodes CDR1 MNHEY and CDR2 SVGEGT.

On this clone: Its ends do not fully match the called genes, so a read error is possible. The V and J genes are TRBV9 and TRBJ2-1; 8 nucleotides agree with TRBD2. Germline lookup yields CDR1 SGDLS and CDR2 YYNGEE. This CDR3 has 12 amino acids. The CDR3, as DNA: TGTGCCAGCAGCCCCACTAGCGGTGTTCCAATCTTC. It codes for CASSPTSGVPIF.

V is TRBV28 and J is TRBJ1-2; 9 nucleotides match TRBD1. Germline values: CDR1 MDHEN, CDR2 SYDVKM. This CDR3 has 14 residues. Trimming took 5 bases from V and 4 from J; bases not matched to a gene: 5. The CDR3 sequence is CASSPGQGSYGYTF. CDR3 sequence (DNA): TGTGCCAGCAGTCCCGGACAGGGGAGCTATGGCTACACCTTC.

The chain is built from TRBV10-1 and TRBJ2-1, with TRBD2 as a possible D gene (6 bases). Germline V gene sequence: CDR1 WNHNN, CDR2 SYGVQD (reference sequence). With 4 bases removed from V and 7 bases from J, the gap between germline ends came to 17 bases. The CDR3 spans 15 residues. Written as DNA, the CDR3 is TGCGCCAGCAGTGTTAGGCGGGTGGGAGGAAATGAGCAGTTCTTC. It yields the protein CASSVRRVGGNEQFF.

This sequence joins TRBV28 and TRBJ2-5, with D hard to call. The length of the CDR3 is 13 residues. The V end was cut by 3 bases, the J end by 7 bases, with 12 bases between. CDR1 MDHEN and CDR2 SYDVKM come from the germline V gene. CDR3 sequence (DNA): TGTGCCAGCAGTTTGAGTGATTCCTCGACCCAGTACTTC. Protein: CASSLSDSSTQYF.

The chain combines TRBV6-5 with TRBJ1-5; D remains ambiguous. The ends were cut back, 0 bases at V and 2 bases at J, with 5 bases in the middle. The germline V gene has CDR1 MNHEY and CDR2 SVGAGI. The CDR3 contains 14 residues. CDR3 loop: CASSYSQGNQPQHF. The CDR3 DNA reads TGTGCCAGCAGTTACTCCCAGGGCAATCAGCCCCAGCATTTT.